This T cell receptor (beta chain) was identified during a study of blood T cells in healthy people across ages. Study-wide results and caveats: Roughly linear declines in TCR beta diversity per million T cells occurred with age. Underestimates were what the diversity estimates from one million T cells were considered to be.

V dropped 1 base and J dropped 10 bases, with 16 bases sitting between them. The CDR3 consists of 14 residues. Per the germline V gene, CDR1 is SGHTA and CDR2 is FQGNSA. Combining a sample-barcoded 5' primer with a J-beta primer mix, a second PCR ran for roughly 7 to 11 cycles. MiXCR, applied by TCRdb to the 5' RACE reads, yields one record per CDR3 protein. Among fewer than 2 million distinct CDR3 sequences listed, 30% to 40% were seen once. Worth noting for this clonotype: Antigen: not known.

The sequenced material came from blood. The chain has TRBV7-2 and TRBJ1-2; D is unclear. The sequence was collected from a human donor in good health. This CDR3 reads CASSLDRARDYYTF. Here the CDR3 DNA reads TGTGCCAGCAGCTTAGACAGAGCTCGGGATTACTACACCTTC.